The clone carrying this TCR beta chain was counted at least ten times. What it binds is unknown. Samples came from axillary lymph nodes draining the breast cancer. This specimen belongs to a study of breast tumors, draining lymph nodes, adjacent tissues. Study conclusions and caveats: Compared with lymph nodes, tumors were less diverse; compared with nontumor tissue, more.

TCRdb passed the multiplex PCR reads through MiXCR, listing each CDR3 protein once. The sample lists over 70,000 distinct CDR3 sequences, approximately 30% occurring once. Trimming removed 5 bases at V and 5 bases at J, with 15 bases between. The CDR3 consists of 15 residues. CDR1 is MNHNS, CDR2 SASEGT, per germline. The chain joins TRBV6-1 to TRBJ2-2, with D tentatively TRBD1 (6 bases). The material sequenced was axillary lymph node tissue. This receptor was obtained from a female donor with breast cancer. Some clones in this sample may be carry-over from other donors' samples. CDR3 sequence (DNA): TGTGCCAGCAGTCGGGACACTACCTCAACCGGGGAGCTGTTTTTT. It specifies CASSRDTTSTGELFF.